This T cell receptor beta chain was sequenced during a study of shared clonotypes between healthy human individuals. Study-wide results and limits: Estimated richness values were generally larger in naive subsets than in memory subsets.

An assay was performed, and its level was deep. Assay: immunoSEQ multiplex PCR; the TCRdb copy retains only in-frame clones and omits some. The sample has some 2,000,000 clones; approximately 94% are singletons. CDR3 size: 13 residues. Trimming cost V 1 base and J 4 bases, with 5 bases left between them. Germline loops: CDR1 SEHNR, CDR2 FQNEAQ (reference sequence). Of note for this clone: Its antigen remains unknown. Other DNA variants within this sample encode the same CDR3.

Positively selected for CCR7, the CD45RO-negative cells used as naive CD8 cells excluded terminally differentiated effector memory CD45RA+ cells. The sequencing sample was made of naive CD8+ T cells sorted from blood. The receptor was derived from a man aged 18 to 35 in good health. The chain employs TRBV7-9 and TRBJ2-1; D is ambiguous. The CDR3 nucleotides read TGTGCCAGCAGCTTAGTCGGGTACAATGAGCAGTTCTTC. It specifies CASSLVGYNEQFF.